The 17 T cell receptor beta chains given below trace back to one sample, sequenced in a study of blood T cell repertoires in COVID-19. Sequenced by immunoSEQ multiplex PCR; TCRdb stores in-frame clones only, minus some. The sample has over 100,000 clones; 84% are singletons. Sequencing was done on a sample of peripheral blood. The receptor set was obtained from a woman in her fifties or sixties with acute or convalescent COVID-19.

V and J are TRBV3-1 (or the pseudogene TRBV3-2) and TRBJ2-7, with 7 bases fitting TRBD1. The CDR3 consists of 14 residues. Germline lookup yields CDR1 LGHDT and CDR2 YNNKEL (reference sequence). V shed 1 base, J shed 6 bases, and the junction held 6 bases outside the gene matches. This chain's CDR3 is CASSQGRGRIEQYF. Written as DNA, the CDR3 is TGTGCCAGCAGCCAAGGTAGGGGGCGTATCGAGCAGTACTTC.

V and J are TRBV2 and TRBJ1-2, with D perhaps matching TRBD1 (6 bases). Germline V gene sequence: CDR1 SNHLY, CDR2 FYNNEI. Trimming stripped 4 bases from V and 2 bases from J, with 8 bases between. This CDR3 is built from 13 residues. The CDR3 protein is CASSAQGNYGYTF. The DNA for the CDR3 is TGTGCCAGCAGTGCCCAGGGGAACTATGGCTACACCTTC. Using reference TRBV2 and TRBJ1-2 for the parts outside the CDR3, the full variable domain is EPEVTQTPSHQVTQMGQEVILRCVPISNHLYFYWYRQILGQKVEFLVSFYNNEISEKSEIFDDQFSVERPDGSNFTLKIRSTKLEDSAMYFCASSAQGNYGYTFGSGTRLTVV.

The rearrangement links TRBV7-2 to TRBJ2-1; TRBD2 aligns across 8 bases. Germline V lookup: CDR1 SGHTA, CDR2 FQGNSA. The CDR3 runs 17 residues. The V segment lost 4 bases and the J segment 2 bases; nucleotides outside the gene matches: 10. The CDR3 DNA reads TGTGCCAGCAGCTCTTCTAGGAGCGGGGGAACCTACAATGAGCAGTTCTTC. It encodes CASSSSRSGGTYNEQFF.

The chain links TRBV5-1 to TRBJ2-7; 7 positions match TRBD2. In germline, CDR1 is SGHRS, CDR2 YFSETQ. V shed 2 bases, J shed 6 bases, and the junction held 11 bases outside the gene matches. The CDR3 has 15 residues. The CDR3 bases are TGCGCCAGCAGCTTTTCGGGGGGAGCCTCGGGCGAGCAGTACTTC. Amino acids: CASSFSGGASGEQYF. The whole variable domain, remainder taken from reference TRBV5-1 and TRBJ2-7, is KAGVTQTPRYLIKTRGQQVTLSCSPISGHRSVSWYQQTPGQGLQFLFEYFSETQRNKGNFPGRFSGRQFSNSRSEMNVSTLELGDSALYLCASSFSGGASGEQYFGPGTRLTVT.

This CDR3 reads CASRGPGQGNYEQYF. CDR3 bases: TGTGCCAGCAGGGGACCGGGACAGGGGAACTACGAGCAGTACTTC. The chain employs TRBV6-5 and TRBJ2-7; 10 bases align to TRBD1. Germline V gene sequence: CDR1 MNHEY, CDR2 SVGAGI. The J segment lost 3 bases and the V segment lost 6 bases, leaving 8 bases of the junction unmatched. The CDR3 has 15 amino acids.

The chain carries TRBV18 and TRBJ1-1; 9 bases agree with TRBD1. The CDR3 is made up of 15 amino acids. Per germline, CDR1 KGHSH and CDR2 LQKENI. The V and J ends lost 3 bases and 6 bases, in that order; junction bases with no gene match: 8. This CDR3 reads CASSPETGGSAEAFF. The CDR3 bases are TGTGCCAGCTCACCGGAAACAGGGGGCAGCGCTGAAGCTTTCTTT.

The chain combines TRBV5-6 with TRBJ2-7, with 8 bases fitting TRBD2. CDR3 size: 14 residues. In germline, CDR1 is SGHDT, CDR2 YYEEEE. The junction had 9 bases not matched to a gene; V was cut back by 6 bases and J by 4 bases. The DNA of the CDR3 is TGTGCCAGCACCCGGGGGGGGGCGCGTTACGAGCAGTACTTC. It translates to CASTRGGARYEQYF.

CDR3 sequence reads: CSVESRGEGYEQYF. The CDR3 region has the DNA TGCAGCGTTGAATCCAGGGGGGAAGGCTACGAGCAGTACTTC. The V gene is TRBV29-1, the J gene TRBJ2-7, with D possibly matching TRBD1 (7 bases). CDR3 length: 14 amino acids. Germline V gene lookup returns CDR1 SQVTM and CDR2 ANQGSEA. Trimming took 2 bases from V and 3 from J, leaving 14 bases between them.

For the CDR3, the DNA is TGTGCCAGCGGATCTTACAGGAAGAACTATGGCTACACCTTC. Amino acid sequence: CASGSYRKNYGYTF. The genes are TRBV9 and TRBJ1-2; tentative D call: TRBD1 (5 bases). The V end was cut by 7 bases, the J end by 2 bases, with 15 bases between. This CDR3 is 14 amino acids long. The germline V gene encodes CDR1 SGDLS and CDR2 YYNGEE.

CDR3 in DNA: TGTGCCAGCAGTCGGGGAGATACGCAGTATTTT. It encodes CASSRGDTQYF. V and J are TRBV6-5 and TRBJ2-3, with D possibly TRBD2 on 5 matching bases. This CDR3 is built from 11 residues. The V gene's germline CDR1 is MNHEY and CDR2 SVGAGI. Between the trimmed V and J ends, which lost 5 bases and 5 bases, there was a span of 5 bases.

The gene calls are TRBV5-1 and TRBJ1-4, with 8 bases identical to TRBD1. The CDR3 loop spans 13 amino acids. Germline V gene data show CDR1 as SGHRS and CDR2 as YFSETQ. Trimming cost V 6 bases and J 8 bases; bases outside gene matches: 6. The CDR3 region is CASTSGGAEKLFF. Written as DNA, the CDR3 is TGCGCCAGCACCTCAGGGGGCGCGGAAAAACTGTTTTTT.

Only one count was recorded for this clone. V gene TRBV30 combines with J gene TRBJ1-1; 9 nucleotides line up with TRBD1. V shed 8 bases and J 5 bases; nucleotides not matched to a gene: 6. CDR1 and CDR2 from the germline V gene are GTSNPN and SVGIG (reference sequence). The CDR3 contains 12 residues. The CDR3 spells CAGWDRVTEAFF. CDR3 sequence (DNA): TGTGCCGGGTGGGACAGGGTGACTGAAGCTTTCTTT.

The V call is TRBV9, the J call TRBJ1-6, with TRBD1 matching 8 bases. Germline lookup yields CDR1 SGDLS and CDR2 YYNGEE. The V segment lost 4 bases and the J segment 6 bases; nucleotides outside the gene matches: 9. The CDR3 has 16 amino acids. Written as DNA, the CDR3 is TGTGCCAGCAGCCCTCATCCGGGACAGGCTAATTCACCCCTCCACTTT. This sequence encodes CASSPHPGQANSPLHF.

The chain uses TRBV29-1 and TRBJ1-2, with 7 positions matching TRBD1. Trimming took 0 bases from V and 3 from J; bases not matched to a gene: 7. This CDR3 spans 15 amino acids. Germline V gives CDR1 SQVTM, CDR2 ANQGSEA. CDR3 coding DNA: TGCAGCGTTGAAGATCGTTGGCAGGGGGACTATGGCTACACCTTC. Its translation is CSVEDRWQGDYGYTF.

The chain combines TRBV6-5 with TRBJ2-6; D is unresolved. CDR1 is MNHEY, CDR2 SVGAGI, per germline. With 9 bases removed from V and 1 base from J, the gap between germline ends came to 10 bases. The CDR3 totals 14 residues. CDR3: CASPRESGANVLTF. Written as DNA, the CDR3 is TGTGCCAGTCCCCGAGAATCTGGGGCCAACGTCCTGACTTTC.

The V gene is TRBV27, the J gene TRBJ1-5, with TRBD1 identical over 7 bases. The length of the CDR3 is 15 residues. Germline values: CDR1 MNHEY, CDR2 SMNVEV (reference sequence). With V trimmed by 5 bases and J by 4 bases, 8 bases remained unmatched. The CDR3 bases are TGTGCCAGCAGTCCTTGGACAGGTCTGAATCAGCCCCAGCATTTT. This codes for CASSPWTGLNQPQHF.

The rearrangement joins TRBV5-1 to TRBJ1-1; perhaps TRBD1 as D (6 bases). V gave up 2 bases and J gave up 4 bases, with 12 bases separating them. In germline, CDR1 is SGHRS, CDR2 YFSETQ. CDR3 size: 14 residues. CDR3 sequence: CASSLQDSPTEAFF. CDR3 in DNA: TGCGCCAGCAGCTTACAGGACAGCCCCACTGAAGCTTTCTTT.